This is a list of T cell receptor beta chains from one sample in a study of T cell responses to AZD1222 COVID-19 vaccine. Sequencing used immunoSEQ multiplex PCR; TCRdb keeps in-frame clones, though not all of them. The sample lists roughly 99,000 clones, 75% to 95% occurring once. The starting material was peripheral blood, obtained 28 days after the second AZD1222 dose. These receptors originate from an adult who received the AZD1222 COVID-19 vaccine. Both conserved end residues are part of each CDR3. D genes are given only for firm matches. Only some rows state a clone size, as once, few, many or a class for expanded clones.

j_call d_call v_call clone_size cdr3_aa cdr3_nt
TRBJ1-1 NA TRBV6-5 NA CASSQGWSGDTEAFF TGTGCCAGCAGCCAAGGCTGGTCAGGGGATACTGAAGCTTTCTTT
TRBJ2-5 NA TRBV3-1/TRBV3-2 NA CASSLALGQETQYF TGTGCCAGCAGCCTGGCACTAGGTCAAGAGACCCAGTACTTC
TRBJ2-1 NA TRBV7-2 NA CASSLALSSYNEQFF TGTGCCAGCAGCTTAGCTCTGAGCTCCTACAATGAGCAGTTCTTC
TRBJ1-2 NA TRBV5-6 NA CASSLVGKRGSNYGYTF TGTGCCAGCAGCTTGGTTGGTAAAAGGGGATCCAACTATGGCTACACCTTC
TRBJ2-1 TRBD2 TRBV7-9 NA CASSPDLGRGDNEQFF TGTGCCAGCAGCCCAGACCTAGGGCGGGGGGATAATGAGCAGTTCTTC
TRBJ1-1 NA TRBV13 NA CASSWGTQEAFF TGTGCCAGCAGCTGGGGGACTCAGGAAGCTTTCTTT
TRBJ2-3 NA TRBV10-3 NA CAISETEPDTQYF TGTGCCATCAGTGAGACAGAACCAGATACGCAGTATTTT
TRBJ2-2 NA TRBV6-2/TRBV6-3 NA CASSYEGGFGRGPNTGELFF TGTGCCAGCAGTTATGAGGGGGGGTTCGGACGGGGACCGAACACCGGGGAGCTGTTTTTT
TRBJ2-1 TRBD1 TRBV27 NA CASSFFGTGDYNEQFF TGTGCCAGCAGTTTCTTCGGGACAGGGGATTACAATGAGCAGTTCTTC
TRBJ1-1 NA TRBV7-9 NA CASSLETFTEAFF TGTGCCAGCAGCTTAGAGACTTTCACTGAAGCTTTCTTT
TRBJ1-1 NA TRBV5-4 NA CASSLRGGRDTEAFF TGTGCCAGCAGCTTGAGAGGGGGGAGGGACACTGAAGCTTTCTTT
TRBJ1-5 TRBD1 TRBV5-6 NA CASSPWRDRLNQPQHF TGTGCCAGCAGCCCCTGGCGGGACAGATTAAATCAGCCCCAGCATTTT
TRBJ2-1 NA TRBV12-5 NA CASGLSRYNEQFF TGTGCTAGTGGTTTGAGTCGGTACAATGAGCAGTTCTTC
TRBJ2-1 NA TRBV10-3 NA CAISEKGLYNEQFF TGTGCCATCAGTGAGAAGGGCCTTTACAATGAGCAGTTCTTC
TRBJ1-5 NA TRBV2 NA CASSLPLTAGLGPQHF TGTGCCAGCAGTCTGCCCTTGACAGCCGGCCTTGGGCCCCAGCATTTT
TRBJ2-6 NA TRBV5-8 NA CASNPRRSGANVLTF TGTGCCAGCAACCCCCGGCGGTCTGGGGCCAACGTCCTGACTTTC
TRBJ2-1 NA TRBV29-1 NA CSVVRQINNEQFF TGCAGCGTTGTTAGGCAGATTAACAATGAGCAGTTCTTC
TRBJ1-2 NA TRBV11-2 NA CASSPPQGPWGYTF TGTGCCAGCAGCCCCCCACAGGGACCTTGGGGCTACACCTTC
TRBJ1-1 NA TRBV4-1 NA CASSQERQANTEAFF TGCGCCAGCAGCCAAGAACGCCAGGCTAACACTGAAGCTTTCTTT
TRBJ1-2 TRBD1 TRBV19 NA CGSMGTDDFGYTF TGTGGCAGTATGGGGACAGACGACTTTGGCTACACCTTC
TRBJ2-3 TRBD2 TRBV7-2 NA CASSLTGGPSDTQYF TGTGCCAGCAGCTTAACGGGAGGGCCGTCAGATACGCAGTATTTT
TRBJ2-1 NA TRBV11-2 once CASSSDDPGVFKDEQFF TGTGCCAGCAGCTCAGATGACCCGGGAGTTTTTAAAGATGAGCAGTTCTTC
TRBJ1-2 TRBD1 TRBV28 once CASRLTPQGRQGSF TGTGCCAGCAGGTTAACCCCTCAGGGGCGACAGGGGAGCTTC
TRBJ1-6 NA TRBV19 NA CASSNDGESALHF TGTGCCAGTAGTAACGACGGGGAGTCGGCCCTCCACTTT
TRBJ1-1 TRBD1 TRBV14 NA CASSLSRTGWENTEAFF TGTGCCAGCAGCCTTTCTCGGACAGGATGGGAGAACACTGAAGCTTTCTTT
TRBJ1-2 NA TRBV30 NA CAGGDYTF TGTGCCGGGGGTGACTACACCTTC
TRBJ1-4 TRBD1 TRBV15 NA CATLDRGDEKLFF TGTGCCACCCTGGACAGGGGCGATGAAAAACTGTTTTTT
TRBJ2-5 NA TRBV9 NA CASSVVGSVGETQYF TGTGCCAGCAGCGTCGTAGGATCCGTGGGAGAGACCCAGTACTTC
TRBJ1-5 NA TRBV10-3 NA CAISESKRLDIRDPNQPQHF TGTGCCATCAGTGAGTCGAAAAGGCTGGACATACGAGACCCAAATCAGCCCCAGCATTTT
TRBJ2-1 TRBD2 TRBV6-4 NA CASSVTSGGYNEQFF TGTGCCAGCAGTGTCACTAGCGGGGGATACAATGAGCAGTTCTTC
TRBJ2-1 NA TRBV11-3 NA CASSGSSNEQFF TGTGCCAGCAGTGGCTCGTCCAATGAGCAGTTCTTC
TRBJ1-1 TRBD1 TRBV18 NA CASSPRQGMNTEAFF TGTGCCAGCTCACCGCGACAGGGGATGAACACTGAAGCTTTCTTT
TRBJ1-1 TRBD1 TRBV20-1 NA CSAGQGLSFF TGCAGTGCAGGACAGGGATTATCTTTCTTT
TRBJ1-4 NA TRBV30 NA CAWSVGEEKLFF TGTGCCTGGAGTGTTGGGGAAGAAAAACTGTTTTTT
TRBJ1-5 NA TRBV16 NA CASSHSPGDQPQHF TGTGCCAGCAGCCATTCTCCAGGGGATCAGCCCCAGCATTTT
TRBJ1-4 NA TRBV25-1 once CASSLGTNNEKLFF TGTGCCAGCAGCCTGGGGACCAATAATGAAAAACTGTTTTTT
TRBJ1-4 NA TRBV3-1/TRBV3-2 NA CASSQDRKGYEKLFF TGTGCCAGCAGCCAAGATAGAAAGGGGTACGAAAAACTGTTTTTT
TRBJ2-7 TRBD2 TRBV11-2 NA CASSLGSGRAYEQYF TGTGCCAGCAGCTTGGGTAGCGGGAGGGCCTACGAGCAGTACTTC
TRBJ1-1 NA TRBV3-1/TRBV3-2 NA CASSTTGGRTEAFF TGTGCCAGCAGCACAACAGGCGGGAGGACTGAAGCTTTCTTT
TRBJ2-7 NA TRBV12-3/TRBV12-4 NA CASSFSSAYEQYF TGTGCCAGCAGTTTTAGTAGTGCCTACGAGCAGTACTTC
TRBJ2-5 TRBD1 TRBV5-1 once CASSAGTGDVETQYF TGCGCCAGCAGCGCCGGGACAGGGGACGTGGAGACCCAGTACTTC
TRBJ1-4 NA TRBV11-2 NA CASSPYRPAGVEKLFF TGTGCCAGCAGCCCATACAGGCCAGCGGGGGTTGAAAAACTGTTTTTT
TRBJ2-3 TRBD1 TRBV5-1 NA CASSLGTGAGTDTQYF TGCGCCAGCAGCTTGGGGACAGGGGCCGGCACAGATACGCAGTATTTT
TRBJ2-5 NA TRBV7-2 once CASSFSGRGVQETQYF TGTGCCAGCAGCTTTTCGGGACGGGGAGTTCAAGAGACCCAGTACTTC
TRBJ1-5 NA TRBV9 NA CASSSPAGAFSNQPQHF TGTGCCAGCAGCTCCCCTGCGGGGGCCTTTAGCAATCAGCCCCAGCATTTT
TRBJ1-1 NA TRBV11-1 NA CASRTGVSNTEAFF TGTGCCAGCAGGACCGGGGTTTCGAACACTGAAGCTTTCTTT